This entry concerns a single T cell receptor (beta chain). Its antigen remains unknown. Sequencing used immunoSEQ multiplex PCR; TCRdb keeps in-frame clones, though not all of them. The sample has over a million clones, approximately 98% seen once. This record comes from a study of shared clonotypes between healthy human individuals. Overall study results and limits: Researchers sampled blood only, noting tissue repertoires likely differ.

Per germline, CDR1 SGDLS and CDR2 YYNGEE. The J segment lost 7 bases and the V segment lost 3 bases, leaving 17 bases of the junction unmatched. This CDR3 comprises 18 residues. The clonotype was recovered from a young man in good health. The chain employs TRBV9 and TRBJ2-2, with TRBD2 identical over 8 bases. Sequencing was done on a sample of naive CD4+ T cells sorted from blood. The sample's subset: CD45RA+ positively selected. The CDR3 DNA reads TGTGCCAGCAGCGCCTCTCTCCAGGCGGGAGGCCTACACGGGGAGCTGTTTTTT. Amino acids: CASSASLQAGGLHGELFF. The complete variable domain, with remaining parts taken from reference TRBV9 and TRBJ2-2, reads DSGVTQTPKHLITATGQRVTLRCSPRSGDLSVYWYQQSLDQGLQFLIQYYNGEERAKGNILERFSAQQFPDLHSELNLSSLELGDSALYFCASSASLQAGGLHGELFFGEGSRLTVL.